This T cell receptor (beta chain) was sequenced in a study of human T cells and chemical hapten exposure. About the research overall: Each patient's scalp received weekly diphenylcyclopropenone throughout the approximately 25-week study. Mainly, slight library volume differences in the pool made TCR yields vary.

V lost 0 bases, J lost 4 bases, and 15 bases lay in between. The CDR3 covers 16 residues. From germline, CDR1 is MGHRA and CDR2 YSYEKL. Each CDR3 protein gets one entry after TCRdb re-called the RACE reads with MiXCR. The table lists fewer than 85,000 distinct CDR3 sequences, 11% of them singletons, with about 1.6% in the top ten. Indicated time point: patch test 2, 6 weeks after DPC sensitization. Treatment given: therapeutic diphenylcyclopropenone sensitization with weekly scalp DPC. This clonotype was picked up many times. Antigen specificity is unknown. Points from the study as a whole: More PT1 expanded TCRs went with higher patch test scores. Versus controls, significantly more large CDR3 similarity clusters arose from expanded TCRs.

The source was whole blood, collected in connection with sensitization to the hapten diphenylcyclopropenone (DPC). This chain links TRBV4-1 with TRBJ1-1; D is uncertain. The receptor comes from a man between 18 and 35 years old with alopecia areata. Some clones in this sample may be carry-over from other donors' samples. The CDR3 DNA is TGCGCCAGCAGCCAAGAGGAGAGGGCCGGCGGCACTGAAGCTTTCTTT. It codes for CASSQEERAGGTEAFF.